Below, 10 T cell receptor beta chains from the same sample are listed, as sequenced in a study of shared clonotypes between healthy human individuals. TCRdb's copy holds only in-frame clones and misses some; the assay was immunoSEQ multiplex PCR. There are about a million clones in the sample; around three quarters occur only once, and 0.7% to 0.95% lies in the top ten. The sequencing sample was made of memory CD4+ T cells from PBMCs. Subset of the sample: CD45RA-negative fraction. Every receptor here comes from a young man in good health. Some clones in this sample may be carry-over from other donors' samples.

The chain uses TRBV28 and TRBJ2-5; D possibly uses TRBD1 or TRBD2 (6 bases each). Trimming took 9 bases from V and 4 from J, leaving 18 bases between them. The CDR3 is 14 amino acids. Germline V gene data show CDR1 as MDHEN and CDR2 as SYDVKM. The CDR3 bases are TGTGCCAGTCTTTTACAGGGAGGTGGAGAGACCCAGTACTTC. It translates to CASLLQGGGETQYF.

The rearrangement links TRBV6-6 to TRBJ1-3; D unclear. This CDR3 spans 16 amino acids. The germline gives CDR1 MNHNY, CDR2 SVGAGI (reference sequence). V was cut by 4 bases and J by 0 bases, with 13 bases left in between. In DNA, the CDR3 is TGTGCCAGCAGTTTAACTCGGATGAGCTCTGGAAACACCATATATTTT. Protein product: CASSLTRMSSGNTIYF.

The V and J genes are TRBV5-1 and TRBJ2-7, with D maybe TRBD2 (6 bases). The germline gives CDR1 SGHRS, CDR2 YFSETQ. There are 13 residues in the CDR3. The V gene lost 0 bases and the J gene lost 5 bases, with 9 bases spanning the gap. The DNA of the CDR3 is TGCGCCAGCAGCTTGGACACGGGGGACGAGCAGTACTTC. It translates to CASSLDTGDEQYF.

The table lists this clone with a few counts. This chain uses TRBV5-1 with TRBJ2-3, with D uncertain. The ends were cut back, 0 bases at V and 0 bases at J, with 8 bases in the middle. This CDR3 is 15 amino acids long. In germline, CDR1 is SGHRS, CDR2 YFSETQ. The CDR3 DNA sequence: TGCGCCAGCAGCTTGGTAGTGCAGAGCACAGATACGCAGTATTTT. This sequence encodes CASSLVVQSTDTQYF.

The J gene is TRBJ2-7, the V gene TRBV10-2; 9 positions agree with TRBD2. The germline CDR1 and CDR2 sequences are WSHSY and SAAADI. V shed 3 bases and J 4 bases; nucleotides not matched to a gene: 16. The length of the CDR3 is 18 residues. CDR3 nucleotides: TGCGCCAGCAGTGACTACATCATTAGGCGGGAGGGAATATACGAGCAGTACTTC. Translated: CASSDYIIRREGIYEQYF.

The chain has TRBV6-1 and TRBJ2-6; 7 bases agree with TRBD1. This CDR3 contains 17 residues. Germline assignment: CDR1 MNHNS and CDR2 SASEGT. V shed 3 bases and J 0 bases; nucleotides not matched to a gene: 5. The CDR3 DNA sequence: TGTGCCAGCAGTGACGCGACAGGGTACTCTGGGGCCAACGTCCTGACTTTC. It yields the protein CASSDATGYSGANVLTF.

As DNA, the CDR3 is TGCAGCGCCCGACCCCGACAGCTCCTCTCAGGGGCTTTCTTT. The encoded protein is CSARPRQLLSGAFF. The chain employs TRBV29-1 and TRBJ1-1; a weak D match, TRBD1 (5 bases). The CDR3 consists of 14 residues. Deletions cut 7 bases from V and 11 bases from J, with 26 bases between. Germline V gives CDR1 SQVTM, CDR2 ANQGSEA.

The chain is built from TRBV5-8 and TRBJ2-7, with TRBD1 matching 9 bases. This CDR3 comprises 14 residues. Trimming took 4 bases from V and 4 from J; bases not matched to a gene: 6. The germline V gene has CDR1 SGHTS and CDR2 YDEGEE. The CDR3 nucleotides read TGTGCCAGCAGCCAGACAGGGGGTCGTTACGAGCAGTACTTC. Protein sequence: CASSQTGGRYEQYF.

The J gene is TRBJ2-7, the V gene TRBV5-6, with 9 bases lining up with TRBD2. This CDR3 comprises 16 residues. Unmatched junction bases numbered 8, after V lost 1 base and J lost 3 bases. The germline gives CDR1 SGHDT, CDR2 YYEEEE. This CDR3 is CASSLSVRGGFYEQYF. In DNA, the CDR3 is TGTGCCAGCAGCTTGTCCGTGCGGGGGGGCTTCTACGAGCAGTACTTC.

V usage is TRBV11-2 and J usage is TRBJ2-4; D is undetermined. This CDR3 has 13 residues. The V and J ends lost 4 bases and 9 bases respectively, with 13 bases between them. CDR1 is SGHAT, CDR2 FQNNGV, per germline. CDR3 sequence reads: CASSSAALSIQYF. CDR3 nucleotides: TGTGCCAGCAGCTCCGCGGCACTGAGCATTCAGTACTTC.